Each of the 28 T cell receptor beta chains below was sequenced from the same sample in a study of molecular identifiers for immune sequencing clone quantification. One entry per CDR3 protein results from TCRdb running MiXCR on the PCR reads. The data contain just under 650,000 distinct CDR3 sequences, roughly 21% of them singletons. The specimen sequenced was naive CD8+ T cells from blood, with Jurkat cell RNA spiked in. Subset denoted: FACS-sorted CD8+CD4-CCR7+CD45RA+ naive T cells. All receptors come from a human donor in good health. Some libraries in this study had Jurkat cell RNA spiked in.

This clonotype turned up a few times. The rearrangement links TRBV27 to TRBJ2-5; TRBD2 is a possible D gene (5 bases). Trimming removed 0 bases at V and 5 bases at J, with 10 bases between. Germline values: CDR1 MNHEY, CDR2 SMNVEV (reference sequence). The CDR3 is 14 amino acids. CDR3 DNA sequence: TGTGCCAGCAGTTTATCTCCGGGGTCGGAGACCCAGTACTTC. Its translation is CASSLSPGSETQYF.

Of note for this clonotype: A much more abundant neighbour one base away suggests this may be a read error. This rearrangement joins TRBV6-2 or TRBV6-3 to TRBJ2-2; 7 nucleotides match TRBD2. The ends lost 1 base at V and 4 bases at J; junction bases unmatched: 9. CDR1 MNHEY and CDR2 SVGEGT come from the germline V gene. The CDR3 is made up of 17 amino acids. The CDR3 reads CASSYLLAVGPTGELFF. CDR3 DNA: TGTGCCAGCAGTTACTTGCTAGCGGTAGGTCCCACCGGGGAGCTGTTTTTT.

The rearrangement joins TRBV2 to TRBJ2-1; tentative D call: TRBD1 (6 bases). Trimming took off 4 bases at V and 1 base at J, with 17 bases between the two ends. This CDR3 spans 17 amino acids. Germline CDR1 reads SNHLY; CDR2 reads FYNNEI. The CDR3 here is CASSAKDSDVSYNEQFF. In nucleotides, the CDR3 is TGTGCCAGCAGTGCCAAGGACAGCGACGTTTCCTACAATGAGCAGTTCTTC.

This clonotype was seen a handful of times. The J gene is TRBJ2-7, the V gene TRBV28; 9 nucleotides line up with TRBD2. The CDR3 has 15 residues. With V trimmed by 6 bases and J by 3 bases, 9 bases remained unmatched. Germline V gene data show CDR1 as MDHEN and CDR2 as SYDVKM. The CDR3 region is CASRPTTSGLYEQYF. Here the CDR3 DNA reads TGTGCCAGCAGACCCACGACTAGCGGCCTCTACGAGCAGTACTTC.

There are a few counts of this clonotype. CDR3 amino acids: CASSLFGTGDEKLFF. DNA for the CDR3: TGTGCCAGCAGCTTATTCGGGACAGGGGATGAAAAACTGTTTTTT. V is TRBV7-9 and J is TRBJ1-4; 10 bases match TRBD1. The CDR3 spans 15 residues. Germline V gene sequence: CDR1 SEHNR, CDR2 FQNEAQ (reference sequence). V shed 2 bases, J shed 6 bases, and the junction held 3 bases outside the gene matches.

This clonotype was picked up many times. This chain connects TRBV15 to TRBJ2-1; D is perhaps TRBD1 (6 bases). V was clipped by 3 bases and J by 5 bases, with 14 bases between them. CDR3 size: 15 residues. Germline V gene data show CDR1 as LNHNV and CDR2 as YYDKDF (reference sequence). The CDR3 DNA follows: TGTGCCACCAGCAGCATACAGGGTATAAACAATGAGCAGTTCTTC. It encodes CATSSIQGINNEQFF.

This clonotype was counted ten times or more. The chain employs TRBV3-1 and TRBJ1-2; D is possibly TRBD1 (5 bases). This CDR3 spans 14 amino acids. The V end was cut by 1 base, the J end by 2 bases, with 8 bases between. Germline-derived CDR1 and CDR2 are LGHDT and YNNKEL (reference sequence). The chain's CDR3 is CASSQGQQNYGYTF. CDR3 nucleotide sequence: TGTGCCAGCAGCCAAGGACAGCAAAACTATGGCTACACCTTC. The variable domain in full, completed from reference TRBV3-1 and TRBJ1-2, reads DTAVSQTPKYLVTQMGNDKSIKCEQNLGHDTMYWYKQDSKKFLKIMFSYNNKELIINETVPNRFSPKSPDKAHLNLHINSLELGDSAVYFCASSQGQQNYGYTFGSGTRLTVV.

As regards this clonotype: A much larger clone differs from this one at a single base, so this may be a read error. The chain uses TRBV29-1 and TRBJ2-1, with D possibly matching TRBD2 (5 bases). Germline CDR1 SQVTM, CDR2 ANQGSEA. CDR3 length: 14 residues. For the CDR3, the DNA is TGCAGCGTCCCCCGGACCGAGGGTGACAATGGGCAGTTCTTC. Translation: CSVPRTEGDNGQFF.

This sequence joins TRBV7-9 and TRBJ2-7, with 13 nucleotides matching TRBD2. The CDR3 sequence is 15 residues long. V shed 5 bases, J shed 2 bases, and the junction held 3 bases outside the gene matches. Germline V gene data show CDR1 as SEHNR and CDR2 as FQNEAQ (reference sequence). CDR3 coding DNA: TGTGCCAGCAGCAACGGACTAGCGGGAGCCTACGAGCAGTACTTC. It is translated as CASSNGLAGAYEQYF.

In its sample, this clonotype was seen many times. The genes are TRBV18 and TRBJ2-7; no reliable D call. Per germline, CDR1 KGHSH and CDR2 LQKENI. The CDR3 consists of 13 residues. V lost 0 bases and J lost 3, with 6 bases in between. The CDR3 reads CASSPPGHYEQYF. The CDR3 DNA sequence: TGTGCCAGCTCACCACCTGGGCACTACGAGCAGTACTTC.

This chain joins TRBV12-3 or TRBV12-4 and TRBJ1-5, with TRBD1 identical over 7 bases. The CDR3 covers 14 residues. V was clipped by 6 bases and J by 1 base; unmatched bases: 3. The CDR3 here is CASRQGGSNQPQHF. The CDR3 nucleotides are TGTGCCAGCAGGCAGGGGGGGAGCAATCAGCCCCAGCATTTT.

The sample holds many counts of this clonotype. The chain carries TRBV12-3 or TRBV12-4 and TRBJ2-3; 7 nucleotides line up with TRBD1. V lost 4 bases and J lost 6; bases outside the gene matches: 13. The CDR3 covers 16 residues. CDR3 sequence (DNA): TGTGCCAGCAGTTCACGGACAGGAACGGGTTTGGATACGCAGTATTTT. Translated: CASSSRTGTGLDTQYF.

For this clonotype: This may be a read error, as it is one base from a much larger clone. CDR3 region: CASSLRAGALNTEASF. CDR3 coding DNA: TGTGCCAGCAGTTTAAGGGCCGGGGCCCTGAACACTGAAGCTTCCTTT. The chain couples TRBV27 to TRBJ1-1; a possible D gene is TRBD1 (5 bases). The CDR3 covers 16 residues. Germline CDR1 is MNHEY and CDR2 is SMNVEV (reference sequence).

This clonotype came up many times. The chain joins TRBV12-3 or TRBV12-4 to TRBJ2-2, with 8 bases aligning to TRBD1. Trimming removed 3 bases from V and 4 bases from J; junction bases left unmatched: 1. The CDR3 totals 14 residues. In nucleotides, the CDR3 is TGTGCCAGCAGTTTGGGGACAGGCACCGGGGAGCTGTTTTTT. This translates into CASSLGTGTGELFF.

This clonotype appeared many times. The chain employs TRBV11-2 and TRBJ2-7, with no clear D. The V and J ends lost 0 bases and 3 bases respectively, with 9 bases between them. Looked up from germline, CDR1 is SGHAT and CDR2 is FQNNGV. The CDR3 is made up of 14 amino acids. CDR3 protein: CASSLEAASYEQYF. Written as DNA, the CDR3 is TGTGCCAGCAGCTTAGAGGCAGCGAGCTACGAGCAGTACTTC.

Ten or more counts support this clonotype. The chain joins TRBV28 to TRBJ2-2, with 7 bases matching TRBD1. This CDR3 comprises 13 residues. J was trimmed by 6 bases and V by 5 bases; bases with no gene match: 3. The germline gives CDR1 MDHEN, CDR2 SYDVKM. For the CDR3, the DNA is TGTGCCAGCAGTGACAGGGTCGCCGGGGAGCTGTTTTTT. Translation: CASSDRVAGELFF.

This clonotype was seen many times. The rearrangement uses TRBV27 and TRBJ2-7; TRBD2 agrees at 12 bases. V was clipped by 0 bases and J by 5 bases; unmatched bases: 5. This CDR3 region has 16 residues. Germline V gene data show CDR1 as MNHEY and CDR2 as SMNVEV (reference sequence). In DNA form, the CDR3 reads TGTGCCAGCAGTTTATCCTCTAGCGGGAGGGCCCACGAGCAGTACTTC. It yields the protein CASSLSSSGRAHEQYF.

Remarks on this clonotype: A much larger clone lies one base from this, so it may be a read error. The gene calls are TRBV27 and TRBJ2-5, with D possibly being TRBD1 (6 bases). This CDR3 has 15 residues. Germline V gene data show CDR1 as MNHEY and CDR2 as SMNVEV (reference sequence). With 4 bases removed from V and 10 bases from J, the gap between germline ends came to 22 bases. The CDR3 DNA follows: TGTGCCAGCAGTTCCAGGACAGCCTTAGACACGATCCAGTACTTC. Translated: CASSSRTALDTIQYF.

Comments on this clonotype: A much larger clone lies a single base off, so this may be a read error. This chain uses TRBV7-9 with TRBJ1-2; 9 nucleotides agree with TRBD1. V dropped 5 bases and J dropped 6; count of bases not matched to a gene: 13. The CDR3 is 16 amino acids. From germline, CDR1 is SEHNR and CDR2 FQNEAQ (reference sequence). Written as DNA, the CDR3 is TGTGCCAGCAGCCTGGGGACAGGGCAGGAAGTTAATGGCTACACCTTC. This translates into CASSLGTGQEVNGYTF.

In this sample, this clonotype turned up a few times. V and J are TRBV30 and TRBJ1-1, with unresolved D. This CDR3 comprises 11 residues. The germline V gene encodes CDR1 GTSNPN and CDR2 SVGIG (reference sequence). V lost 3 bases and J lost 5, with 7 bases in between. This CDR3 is CAWSFSTEAFF. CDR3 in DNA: TGTGCCTGGAGCTTCAGTACTGAAGCTTTCTTT.

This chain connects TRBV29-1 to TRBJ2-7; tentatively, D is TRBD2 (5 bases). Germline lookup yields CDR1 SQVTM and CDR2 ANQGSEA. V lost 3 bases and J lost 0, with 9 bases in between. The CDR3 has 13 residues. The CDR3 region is CSVDSGSSYEQYF. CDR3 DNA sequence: TGCAGCGTTGATTCGGGGAGCTCCTACGAGCAGTACTTC.

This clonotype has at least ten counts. CDR3 residues: CASSQVSSGVRMDTQYF. CDR3 coding DNA: TGCGCCAGCAGCCAAGTCTCATCCGGGGTTCGTATGGATACGCAGTATTTT. The gene calls are TRBV4-1 and TRBJ2-3; tentatively, D is TRBD2 (5 bases). V lost 1 base to trimming and J lost 6 bases, with 20 bases between them. CDR3 size: 17 residues. In germline, CDR1 is MGHRA, CDR2 YSYEKL.

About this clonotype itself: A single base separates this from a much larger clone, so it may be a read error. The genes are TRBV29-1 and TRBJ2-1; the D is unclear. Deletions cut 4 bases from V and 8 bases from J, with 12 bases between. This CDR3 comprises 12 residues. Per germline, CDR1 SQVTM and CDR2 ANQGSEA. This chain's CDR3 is CSVVGPSDEQFF. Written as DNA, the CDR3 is TGCAGCGTTGTAGGTCCCTCGGATGAGCAGTTCTTC.

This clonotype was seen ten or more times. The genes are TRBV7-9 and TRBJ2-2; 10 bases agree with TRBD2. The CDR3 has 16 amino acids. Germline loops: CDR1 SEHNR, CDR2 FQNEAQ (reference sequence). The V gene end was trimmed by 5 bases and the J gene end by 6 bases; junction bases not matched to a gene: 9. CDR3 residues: CASSKVAGGPPGELFF. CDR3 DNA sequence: TGTGCCAGCAGCAAAGTAGCGGGGGGCCCTCCCGGGGAGCTGTTTTTT.

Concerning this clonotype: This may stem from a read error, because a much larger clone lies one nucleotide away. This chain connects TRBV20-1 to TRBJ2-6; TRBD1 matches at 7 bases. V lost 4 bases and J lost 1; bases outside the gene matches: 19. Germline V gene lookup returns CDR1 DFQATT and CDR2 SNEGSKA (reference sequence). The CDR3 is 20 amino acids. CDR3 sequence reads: CSATPIRDREYSSGANVLTF. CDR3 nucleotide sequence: TGCAGTGCTACCCCTATACGGGACAGAGAGTATTCTTCTGGGGCCAACGTCCTGACTTTC.

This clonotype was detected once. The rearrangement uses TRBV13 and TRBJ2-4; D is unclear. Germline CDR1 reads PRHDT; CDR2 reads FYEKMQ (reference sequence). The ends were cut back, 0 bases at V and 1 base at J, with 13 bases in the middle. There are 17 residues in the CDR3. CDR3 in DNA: TGTGCCAGCAGCTTAGGGCCCCCGAGGCGGGCCAAAAACATTCAGTACTTC. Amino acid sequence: CASSLGPPRRAKNIQYF.

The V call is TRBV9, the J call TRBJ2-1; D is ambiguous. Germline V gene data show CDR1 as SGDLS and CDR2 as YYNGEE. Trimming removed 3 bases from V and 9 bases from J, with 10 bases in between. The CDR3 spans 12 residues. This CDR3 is CASSGGGIEQFF. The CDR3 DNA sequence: TGTGCCAGCAGCGGAGGTGGTATTGAGCAGTTCTTC.

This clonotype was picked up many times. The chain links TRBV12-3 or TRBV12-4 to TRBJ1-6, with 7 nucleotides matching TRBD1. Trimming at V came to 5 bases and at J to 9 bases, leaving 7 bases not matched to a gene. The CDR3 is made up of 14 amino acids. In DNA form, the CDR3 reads TGTGCCAGCAGTCCTCAGGGGGGTGGTTCACCCCTCCACTTT. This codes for CASSPQGGGSPLHF.